Each of the 5 T cell receptor beta chains below was sequenced from the same sample in a study of graft-versus-host responses after intestinal transplantation. This table comes from immunoSEQ multiplex PCR, and its TCRdb copy is limited to in-frame clones, with some not included. This sample has around 110,000 clones, with 90% found just once. Their antigens are not known. Sequences were derived from unstimulated CD4+ T cells sorted from spleen or lymph node cells, sampled before intestinal transplant. The receptors stem from a human donor who received an intestinal transplant.

V gene TRBV28 combines with J gene TRBJ1-1; TRBD1 might be the D (5 bases). The CDR3 is made up of 11 amino acids. The germline V gene encodes CDR1 MDHEN and CDR2 SYDVKM. V was clipped by 6 bases and J by 8 bases, with 10 bases between them. CDR3 coding DNA: TGTGCCAGCAGCTTCCAGGGAGAAGCTTTCTTT. Encoded protein: CASSFQGEAFF.

The V gene is TRBV4-1, the J gene TRBJ1-1, with 7 bases identical to TRBD1. There are 15 residues in the CDR3. Germline V gene lookup returns CDR1 MGHRA and CDR2 YSYEKL. V was pared by 1 base and J by 7 bases, with 9 bases of the junction left unmatched. The CDR3 protein is CASSQAETGPGEAFF. CDR3 in DNA: TGCGCCAGCAGCCAAGCGGAGACAGGGCCGGGTGAAGCTTTCTTT.

The CDR3 sequence is CASSLRTDEAFF. The CDR3 bases are TGTGCCAGCAGTCTCAGGACAGATGAAGCTTTCTTT. The V gene is TRBV7-7, the J gene TRBJ1-1; D may be TRBD1 (6 bases). The CDR3 spans 12 residues. Germline CDR1 is SSHAT and CDR2 is FNYEAQ (reference sequence). Trimming took off 6 bases at V and 7 bases at J, with 12 bases between the two ends.

This sequence joins TRBV11-3 and TRBJ2-5; 7 bases map to TRBD1. Germline V CDR1 and CDR2: SGHNT, YENEEA. The CDR3 contains 15 residues. The junction had 12 bases not matched to a gene; V was cut back by 5 bases and J by 6 bases. The CDR3 DNA is TGTGCCAGCAGCACCACCCCGAGGACAGGAAAGACCCAGTACTTC. Its protein is CASSTTPRTGKTQYF.

The chain recombines TRBV21-1 with TRBJ1-1; the D call in the table, TRBD1, was not verified against the DNA. TRBV21-1 is termed a pseudogene. This CDR3 spans 14 amino acids. The CDR3 DNA sequence: TGTGCCAGCAGTTCCGGGACACCGAACACTGAAGCTTTCTTT. Amino acids: CASSSGTPNTEAFF.